The 20 T cell receptor beta chains reported below all come from one sample, sequenced in a study of cytomegalovirus exposure and HLA in healthy donors. Here immunoSEQ multiplex PCR was the method, and the copy in TCRdb shows in-frame clones only, minus some. This sample has roughly 56,000 clones; roughly 87% occur once, and the top ten carry about 15%. Sequenced: PBMCs. The source is a woman aged 18 to 35 in good health and CMV-seronegative.

This clone was found once. The genes are TRBV27 and TRBJ1-5, with 9 positions matching TRBD1. The CDR3 totals 17 residues. With 2 bases clipped from V and 0 bases from J, the junction kept 5 bases outside the gene matches. The V gene's germline CDR1 is MNHEY and CDR2 SMNVEV (reference sequence). Here the CDR3 DNA reads TGTGCCAGCAGTTTAACAGGGGGCCCTTATAGCAATCAGCCCCAGCATTTT. Encoded protein: CASSLTGGPYSNQPQHF.

V usage is TRBV11-2 and J usage is TRBJ2-7, with D maybe TRBD2 (6 bases). The germline V and J ends were trimmed by 1 base and 4 bases, with 14 bases remaining between them. The CDR3 is made up of 15 amino acids. Germline CDR1 SGHAT, CDR2 FQNNGV. The CDR3 here is CASSLVWGVDYEQYF. The DNA for the CDR3 is TGTGCCAGCAGCTTAGTATGGGGGGTCGATTACGAGCAGTACTTC.

The chain links TRBV5-6 to TRBJ1-2; D gene uncertain. Germline V CDR1 and CDR2: SGHDT, YYEEEE. The CDR3 has 12 residues. The V end lost 3 bases, the J end lost 7 bases, and 10 bases lay between the germline ends. The CDR3, as DNA: TGTGCCAGCAGCTCCCCACGGGGTGGCTACACCTTC. It is translated as CASSSPRGGYTF.

CDR3 region: CASTGQGAGDTQYF. The DNA for the CDR3 is TGTGCCAGCACCGGACAGGGGGCGGGAGATACGCAGTATTTT. The V and J genes are TRBV6-1 and TRBJ2-3, with TRBD1 identical over 11 bases. This CDR3 has 14 amino acids. Germline loops: CDR1 MNHNS, CDR2 SASEGT. Losses at the gene ends were 7 bases for V and 5 bases for J; bases not matched to a gene: 5.

The rearrangement links TRBV30 to TRBJ2-1; 14 bases match TRBD2. V shed 2 bases and J 7 bases; nucleotides not matched to a gene: 7. Germline V CDR1 and CDR2: GTSNPN, SVGIG (reference sequence). The CDR3 sequence is 16 residues long. The CDR3 DNA follows: TGTGCCTGGAGTACGACTAGCGGGAGGGCCGGGAATGAGCAGTTCTTC. The encoded protein is CAWSTTSGRAGNEQFF. The entire variable domain, with the rest obtained from reference TRBV30 and TRBJ2-1, is as follows: SQTIHQWPATLVQPVGSPLSLECTVEGTSNPNLYWYRQAAGRGLQLLFYSVGIGQISSEVPQNLSASRPQDRQFILSSKKLLLSDSGFYLCAWSTTSGRAGNEQFFGPGTRLTVL.

The chain links TRBV28 to TRBJ2-7; no clear D. Germline-derived CDR1 and CDR2 are MDHEN and SYDVKM. V lost 3 bases, J lost 0 bases, and 9 bases lay in between. This CDR3 is 14 amino acids long. The CDR3 here is CASSLSQASYEQYF. In nucleotides, the CDR3 is TGTGCCAGCAGTTTGTCCCAGGCCTCCTACGAGCAGTACTTC.

This chain connects TRBV30 to TRBJ2-1; possibly TRBD1 for D (6 bases). From germline, CDR1 is GTSNPN and CDR2 SVGIG (reference sequence). V lost 0 bases, J lost 1 base, and 13 bases lay in between. The CDR3 is 16 residues long. CDR3 sequence: CAWSVQGLQSYNEQFF. CDR3 coding DNA: TGTGCCTGGAGTGTACAGGGCCTCCAGTCCTACAATGAGCAGTTCTTC.

The V call is TRBV9, the J call TRBJ2-1; D not resolved. Trimming left V 0 bases short and J 0 bases short, with 7 bases between. Germline CDR1 and CDR2: SGDLS and YYNGEE. The CDR3 loop spans 15 amino acids. The DNA for the CDR3 is TGTGCCAGCAGCGTAGCGGTGAGCTCCTACAATGAGCAGTTCTTC. Protein product: CASSVAVSSYNEQFF.

The chain carries TRBV7-6 and TRBJ1-1; TRBD1 matches at 7 bases. The CDR3 has 16 residues. Germline V CDR1 and CDR2: SGHVS, FNYEAQ. With V trimmed by 5 bases and J by 1 base, 10 bases remained unmatched. Here the CDR3 DNA reads TGTGCCAGCAGCCGCCGGACAGGTACCGCGAACACTGAAGCTTTCTTT. Its translation is CASSRRTGTANTEAFF. The variable domain in full, with the rest retrieved from reference TRBV7-6 and TRBJ1-1, is GAGVSQSPRYKVTKRGQDVALRCDPISGHVSLYWYRQALGQGPEFLTYFNYEAQQDKSGLPNDRFSAERPEGSISTLTIQRTEQRDSAMYRCASSRRTGTANTEAFFGQGTRLTVV.

The chain uses TRBV7-2 and TRBJ1-4; 10 bases align to TRBD1. CDR3 size: 14 residues. Germline lookup yields CDR1 SGHTA and CDR2 FQGNSA. V trimming: 2 bases; J trimming: 8 bases; junction bases outside the gene matches: 2. In DNA, the CDR3 is TGTGCCAGCAGCTTAAGGGACAGGGGCGAAAAACTGTTTTTT. Its protein is CASSLRDRGEKLFF.

This chain links TRBV30 with TRBJ1-5; tentative D call: TRBD1 (5 bases). Germline CDR1 and CDR2: GTSNPN and SVGIG (reference sequence). The V end was cut by 3 bases, the J end by 2 bases, with 8 bases between. The CDR3 is 13 residues long. The CDR3 spells CAWRGGGNQPQHF. The CDR3 DNA is TGTGCCTGGAGGGGGGGTGGCAATCAGCCCCAGCATTTT.

This clone has just a few counts. The chain carries TRBV6-5 and TRBJ2-1; 7 nucleotides line up with TRBD2. The J segment lost 8 bases and the V segment lost 5 bases, leaving 9 bases of the junction unmatched. The CDR3 is made up of 14 amino acids. Germline-derived CDR1 and CDR2 are MNHEY and SVGAGI. The CDR3 DNA reads TGTGCCAGCAGTGACGCCGGGACTAACGATGAGCAGTTCTTC. This gives the protein CASSDAGTNDEQFF.

V is TRBV5-1 and J is TRBJ2-3; D is uncertain. CDR3 size: 17 residues. The germline V gene has CDR1 SGHRS and CDR2 YFSETQ. The V end was cut by 4 bases, the J end by 2 bases, with 20 bases between. As DNA, the CDR3 is TGCGCCAGCAGCCTACCGACAACCTCAACCCTCACAGATACGCAGTATTTT. It encodes CASSLPTTSTLTDTQYF.

This clone occurred once. This rearrangement joins TRBV14 to TRBJ1-2; perhaps TRBD1 as D (5 bases). The germline V gene has CDR1 SGHDN and CDR2 FVKESK. Trimming pared 4 bases from V and 6 bases from J, leaving 21 bases between. The CDR3 runs to 16 residues. CDR3 region: CASSPALHAGHDGYTF. CDR3 DNA sequence: TGTGCCAGCAGCCCCGCCCTCCATGCGGGGCACGATGGCTACACCTTC.

The CDR3 DNA sequence: TGTGCCAGCAGCATAAATCAGGGTTGGAGTGAAAAACTGTTTTTT. This sequence encodes CASSINQGWSEKLFF. The chain is built from TRBV5-6 and TRBJ1-4; tentative D call: TRBD1 (5 bases). Germline CDR1 reads SGHDT; CDR2 reads YYEEEE. The V end lost 4 bases, the J end lost 7 bases, and 17 bases lay between the germline ends. The CDR3 extends over 15 amino acids.

This chain uses TRBV9 with TRBJ1-2, with TRBD1 identical over 10 bases. Germline CDR1 and CDR2: SGDLS and YYNGEE. CDR3 length: 15 residues. J gave up 6 bases and V 0 bases, and 5 bases lay outside the gene matches. CDR3 sequence (DNA): TGTGCCAGCAGCGTAGACGGACAGGGGGTCGATGGCTACACCTTC. This translates into CASSVDGQGVDGYTF.

J is TRBJ1-1 and V is TRBV7-6; tentative D call: TRBD1 (5 bases). Germline CDR1 and CDR2: SGHVS and FNYEAQ. Deletions cut 5 bases from V and 1 base from J, with 14 bases between. The CDR3 has 15 residues. The CDR3 DNA is TGTGCCAGCAGCCCCAGTCAGGGCAGGAACACTGAAGCTTTCTTT. Its protein product is CASSPSQGRNTEAFF.

The genes are TRBV5-1 and TRBJ1-3; D gene uncertain. The germline CDR1 and CDR2 sequences are SGHRS and YFSETQ. The V end lost 4 bases, the J end lost 2 bases, and 10 bases lay between the germline ends. The CDR3 loop spans 14 amino acids. CDR3 DNA: TGCGCCAGCAGCAGCTCGTCTACTGGAAACACCATATATTTT. This encodes CASSSSSTGNTIYF.

The chain joins TRBV27 to TRBJ2-1; 13 bases agree with TRBD2. This CDR3 is 15 amino acids long. CDR1 MNHEY and CDR2 SMNVEV come from the germline V gene (reference sequence). V was clipped by 1 base and J by 12 bases; unmatched bases: 6. The DNA for the CDR3 is TGTGCCAGCAGTTTATTAGGGACTAGCGGGATTGGGCAGTTCTTC. This codes for CASSLLGTSGIGQFF.

The CDR3 DNA reads as TGTGCCAGCAGTAGATCGTGGACTAGCGCTAACACAGATACGCAGTATTTT. This encodes CASSRSWTSANTDTQYF. This chain links TRBV9 with TRBJ2-3; 9 nucleotides align to TRBD2. The CDR3 spans 17 residues. V was clipped by 5 bases and J by 2 bases; unmatched bases: 12. Germline CDR1 reads SGDLS; CDR2 reads YYNGEE.